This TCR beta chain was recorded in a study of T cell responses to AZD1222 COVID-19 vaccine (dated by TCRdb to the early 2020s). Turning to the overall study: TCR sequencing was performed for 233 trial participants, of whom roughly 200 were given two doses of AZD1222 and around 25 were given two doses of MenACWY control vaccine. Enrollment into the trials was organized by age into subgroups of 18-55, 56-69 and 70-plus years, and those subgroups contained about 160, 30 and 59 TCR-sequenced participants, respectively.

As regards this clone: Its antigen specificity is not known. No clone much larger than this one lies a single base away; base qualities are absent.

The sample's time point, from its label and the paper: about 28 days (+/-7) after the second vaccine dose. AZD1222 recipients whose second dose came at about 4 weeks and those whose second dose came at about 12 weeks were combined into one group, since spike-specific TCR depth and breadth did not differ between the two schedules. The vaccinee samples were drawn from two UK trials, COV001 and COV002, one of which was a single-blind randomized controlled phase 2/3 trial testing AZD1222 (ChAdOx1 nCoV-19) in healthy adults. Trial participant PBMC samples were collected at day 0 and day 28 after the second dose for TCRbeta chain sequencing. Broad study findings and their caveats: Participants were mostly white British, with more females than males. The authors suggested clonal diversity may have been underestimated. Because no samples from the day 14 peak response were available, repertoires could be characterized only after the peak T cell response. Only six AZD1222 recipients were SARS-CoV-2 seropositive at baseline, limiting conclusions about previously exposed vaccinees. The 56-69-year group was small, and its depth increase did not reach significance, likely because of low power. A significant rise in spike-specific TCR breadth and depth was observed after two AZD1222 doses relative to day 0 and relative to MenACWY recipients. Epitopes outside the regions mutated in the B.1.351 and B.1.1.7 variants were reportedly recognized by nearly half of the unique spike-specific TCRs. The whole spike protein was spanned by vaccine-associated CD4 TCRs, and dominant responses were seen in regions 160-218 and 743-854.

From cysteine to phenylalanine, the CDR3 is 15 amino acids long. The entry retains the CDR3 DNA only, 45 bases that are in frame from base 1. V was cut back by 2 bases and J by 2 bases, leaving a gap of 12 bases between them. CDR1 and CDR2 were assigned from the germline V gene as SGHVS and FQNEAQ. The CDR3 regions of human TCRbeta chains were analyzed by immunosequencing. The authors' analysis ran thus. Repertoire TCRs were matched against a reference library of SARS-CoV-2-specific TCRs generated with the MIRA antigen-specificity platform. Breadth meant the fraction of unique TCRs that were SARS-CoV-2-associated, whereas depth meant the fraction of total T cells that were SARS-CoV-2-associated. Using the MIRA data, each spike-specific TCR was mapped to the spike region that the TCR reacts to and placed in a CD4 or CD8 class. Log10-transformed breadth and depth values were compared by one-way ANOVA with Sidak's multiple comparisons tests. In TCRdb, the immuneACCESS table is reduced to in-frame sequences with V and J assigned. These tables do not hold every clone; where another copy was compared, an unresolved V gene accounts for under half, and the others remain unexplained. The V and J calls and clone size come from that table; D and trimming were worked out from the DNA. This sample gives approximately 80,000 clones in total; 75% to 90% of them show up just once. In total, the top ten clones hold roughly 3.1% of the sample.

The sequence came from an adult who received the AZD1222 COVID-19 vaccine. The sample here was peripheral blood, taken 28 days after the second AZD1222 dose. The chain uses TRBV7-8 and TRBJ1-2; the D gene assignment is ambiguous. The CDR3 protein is CASSLNRAANYGYTF. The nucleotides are TGTGCCAGCAGCTTAAACCGGGCGGCGAACTATGGCTACACCTTC.